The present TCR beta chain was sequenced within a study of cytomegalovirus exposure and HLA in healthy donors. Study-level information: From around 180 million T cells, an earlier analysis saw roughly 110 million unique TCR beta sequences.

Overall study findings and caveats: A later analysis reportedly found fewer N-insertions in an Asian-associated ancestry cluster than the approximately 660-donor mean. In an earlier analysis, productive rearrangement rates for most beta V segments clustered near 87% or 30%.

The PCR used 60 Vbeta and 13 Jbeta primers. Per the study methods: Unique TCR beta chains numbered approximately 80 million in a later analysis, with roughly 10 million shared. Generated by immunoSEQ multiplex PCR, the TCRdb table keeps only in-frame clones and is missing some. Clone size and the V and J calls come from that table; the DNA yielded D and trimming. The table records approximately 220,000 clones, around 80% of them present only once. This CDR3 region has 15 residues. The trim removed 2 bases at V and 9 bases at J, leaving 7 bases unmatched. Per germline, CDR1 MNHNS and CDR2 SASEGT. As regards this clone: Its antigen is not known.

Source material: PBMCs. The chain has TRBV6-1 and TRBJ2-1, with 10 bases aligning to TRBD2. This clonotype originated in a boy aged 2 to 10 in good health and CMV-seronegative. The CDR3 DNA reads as TGTGCCAGCAGTGAACTTCTAGCGGGAGATGGTGAGCAGTTCTTC. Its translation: CASSELLAGDGEQFF.